One T cell receptor beta chain is described in this entry. Its specificity is unknown. This sample was included in a study of identical twins. Study-wide results and caveats: Twin-shared out-of-frame alpha sequences showed excess low generation probability.

TCRdb itself ran the 5' RACE reads through MiXCR, one entry per CDR3 protein. The repertoire holds about 520,000 distinct CDR3 sequences, with less than 25% as singletons. The germline V and J ends were trimmed by 2 bases and 9 bases, with 12 bases remaining between them. This CDR3 is 12 amino acids long. The germline V gene encodes CDR1 DFQATT and CDR2 SNEGSKA (reference sequence). The sample was also linked to a second study, of T cells expressing NK-cell markers.

The sample was CD4+ T cells sorted from blood. The chain combines TRBV20-1 with TRBJ2-3; a possible D gene is TRBD1 (5 bases). The origin of this receptor is a woman aged 18-29 years in good health. CDR3 in DNA: TGCAGTGCTAGAAGGGGCCCAGGGACGCAGTATTTT. It codes for CSARRGPGTQYF.